This passage covers 21 T cell receptor beta chains from one sample sequenced in a study of low-dose radiotherapy and immunotherapy resistance in tumors. Time point defined: after trial treatment. Treatment meaning: LDRT plus nivolumab, ipilimumab, low-dose cyclophosphamide and aspirin (RACIN trial). The authors ran around 18 PCR cycles to amplify TCRs with a constant-region primer and V-primer adapter. Via MiXCR, TCRdb re-called the reads, giving one row per CDR3 protein. The table lists roughly 50,000 distinct CDR3 sequences, 33% of them singletons. The sequences come from PBMCs, collected after low-dose radiotherapy plus immunotherapy. The source is a male donor with rectosigmoid adenocarcinoma.

The rearrangement links TRBV6-1 to TRBJ2-7, with 7 bases fitting TRBD1. Per germline, CDR1 MNHNS and CDR2 SASEGT. CDR3 length: 11 amino acids. V was clipped by 8 bases and J by 7 bases; unmatched bases: 5. The CDR3 protein is CASLGQSEQYF. CDR3 nucleotides: TGTGCCAGCCTGGGACAGTCGGAGCAGTACTTC.

This clonotype was detected ten times or more. The chain uses TRBV6-5 and TRBJ2-7, with TRBD2 as a possible D gene (6 bases). This CDR3 spans 15 amino acids. CDR1 and CDR2 from the germline V gene are MNHEY and SVGAGI. Trimming left V 0 bases short and J 1 base short, with 10 bases between. CDR3 DNA: TGTGCCAGCAGTTACTCGTCCCGGGAGTCCTACGAGCAGTACTTC. Protein sequence: CASSYSSRESYEQYF.

This clonotype was counted at least ten times. The V gene is TRBV29-1, the J gene TRBJ2-1; D is possibly TRBD1 or TRBD2 (6 bases each). Germline assignment: CDR1 SQVTM and CDR2 ANQGSEA. The CDR3 loop spans 15 amino acids. V dropped 4 bases and J dropped 7 bases, with 20 bases sitting between them. The CDR3 is CSVAGASGNSNEQFF. Here the CDR3 DNA reads TGCAGCGTTGCGGGGGCCAGCGGAAACTCTAATGAGCAGTTCTTC.

This clonotype rates as medium-sized. This rearrangement joins TRBV28 to TRBJ2-1; no clear D gene. The ends were cut back, 5 bases at V and 3 bases at J, with 5 bases in the middle. Germline CDR1 and CDR2: MDHEN and SYDVKM. This CDR3 region has 12 residues. The CDR3 nucleotides read TGTGCCAGCAGTGTGAACTACAATGAGCAGTTCTTC. It codes for CASSVNYNEQFF. Complete variable domain (other parts from reference TRBV28 and TRBJ2-1): DVKVTQSSRYLVKRTGEKVFLECVQDMDHENMFWYRQDPGLGLRLIYFSYDVKMKEKGDIPEGYSVSREKKERFSLILESASTNQTSMYLCASSVNYNEQFFGPGTRLTVL.

Turning to this clonotype: Germline is not matched at one junction end, which may reflect a read error. J is TRBJ2-7 and V is TRBV5-1, with D perhaps being TRBD1 or TRBD2 (5 bases each). The CDR3 is 15 amino acids. The germline CDR1 and CDR2 sequences are SGHRS and YFSETQ. CDR3 amino acids: CASSKGRSSSYEQYF. The CDR3 bases are TGTGCCAGCAGCAAGGGACGGAGCAGCTCCTACGAGCAGTACTTC.

The chain couples TRBV28 to TRBJ2-1; D not certain. This CDR3 has 13 residues. Germline values: CDR1 MDHEN, CDR2 SYDVKM. The germline V and J ends were trimmed by 3 bases and 6 bases, with 9 bases remaining between them. CDR3 coding DNA: TGTGCCAGCAGTTTGGGTCCGGCCAATGAGCAGTTCTTC. Encoded protein: CASSLGPANEQFF. Drawing the rest from reference TRBV28 and TRBJ2-1, the complete variable domain is DVKVTQSSRYLVKRTGEKVFLECVQDMDHENMFWYRQDPGLGLRLIYFSYDVKMKEKGDIPEGYSVSREKKERFSLILESASTNQTSMYLCASSLGPANEQFFGPGTRLTVL.

Comments on this clonotype: This likely stems from a read error, as it lies one base from a far larger clone. The gene calls are TRBV7-8 and TRBJ2-7; 7 nucleotides align to TRBD1. The trim removed 5 bases at V and 3 bases at J, leaving 4 bases unmatched. This CDR3 spans 13 amino acids. In germline, CDR1 is SGHVS, CDR2 FQNEAQ. The CDR3 sequence: CASSRGQIYEQYF. DNA for the CDR3: TGTGCCAGCAGCCGGGGACAGATCTACGAGCAGTACTTC. The full variable domain, with the rest looked up from reference TRBV7-8 and TRBJ2-7, is GAGVSQSPRYKVAKRGQDVALRCDPISGHVSLFWYQQALGQGPEFLTYFQNEAQLDKSGLPSDRFFAERPEGSVSTLKIQRTQQEDSAVYLCASSRGQIYEQYFGPGTRLTVT.

The J gene is TRBJ2-4, the V gene TRBV29-1; no clear D. The V and J ends lost 0 bases and 8 bases respectively, with 11 bases between them. This CDR3 comprises 13 residues. Germline CDR1 is SQVTM and CDR2 is ANQGSEA. The CDR3 protein is CSVEDPGRDIQYF. The DNA for the CDR3 is TGCAGCGTTGAAGATCCAGGACGGGACATTCAGTACTTC.

This clonotype was detected many times. The gene calls are TRBV6-1 and TRBJ2-2, with 9 bases fitting TRBD2. The V and J ends lost 6 bases and 7 bases, in that order; junction bases with no gene match: 6. The CDR3 is 14 amino acids. Germline V lookup: CDR1 MNHNS, CDR2 SASEGT. CDR3 bases: TGTGCCAGCAGCCGCAGACTAGCGGACGGGGAGCTGTTTTTT. Protein: CASSRRLADGELFF.

This clonotype was seen many times. The chain recombines TRBV7-2 with TRBJ1-5, with a possible D match to TRBD1 (6 bases). Trimming left V 0 bases short and J 12 bases short, with 9 bases between. Germline values: CDR1 SGHTA, CDR2 FQGNSA. The CDR3 runs to 12 residues. CDR3 sequence (DNA): TGTGCCAGCAGCTTAGCCTCAGGGGTCCAGCATTTT. Protein sequence: CASSLASGVQHF.

The CDR3 region has the DNA TGTGCCAGCAGTTTAGAGGTACGAGGCTACACCTTC. Protein sequence: CASSLEVRGYTF. This chain joins TRBV27 and TRBJ1-2; no definite D call. This CDR3 has 12 residues. The germline V gene encodes CDR1 MNHEY and CDR2 SMNVEV (reference sequence). Trimming left V 2 bases short and J 8 bases short, with 9 bases between.

This clonotype was counted ten times or more. The rearrangement uses TRBV20-1 and TRBJ2-7; 10 bases map to TRBD1. Germline lookup yields CDR1 DFQATT and CDR2 SNEGSKA (reference sequence). The CDR3 has 15 residues. Germline trimming cut 3 bases from V and 6 bases from J; bases unmatched to any gene: 11. The DNA for the CDR3 is TGCAGTGCTAGGGGGGGGACAGGGGCGCAGGTCGAGCAGTACTTC. Amino acid sequence: CSARGGTGAQVEQYF.

Comment on this clonotype: Germline is not matched at one junction end, which may reflect a read error. This chain joins TRBV6-5 and TRBJ2-7; 8 bases are shared with TRBD1. The germline gives CDR1 MNHEY, CDR2 SVGAGI. This CDR3 is built from 14 residues. CDR3 bases: TGTACCAGCAGTTACAGGGGGGTCCGCTACGAGCAGTACTTC. Protein product: CTSSYRGVRYEQYF.

This clonotype was counted ten times or more. The chain is built from TRBV28 and TRBJ2-7, with 11 bases matching TRBD1. V lost 6 bases to trimming and J lost 4 bases; unmatched junction nucleotides: 5. The CDR3 spans 14 residues. CDR1 MDHEN and CDR2 SYDVKM come from the germline V gene. CDR3 region: CASSFGTGGYEQYF. CDR3 nucleotide sequence: TGTGCCAGCAGCTTCGGGACAGGGGGATACGAGCAGTACTTC.

The chain is built from TRBV5-6 and TRBJ1-2; D is ambiguous. The CDR3 sequence is 14 residues long. The V gene's germline CDR1 is SGHDT and CDR2 YYEEEE. Trimming cost V 0 bases and J 1 base, with 7 bases left between them. This CDR3 reads CASSLEASNYGYTF. CDR3 in DNA: TGTGCCAGCAGCTTGGAGGCCAGTAACTATGGCTACACCTTC.

This clonotype came up many times. V and J are TRBV29-1 and TRBJ2-7; TRBD2 matches 8 bases. This CDR3 has 12 residues. V was clipped by 6 bases and J by 2 bases; unmatched bases: 3. CDR1 SQVTM and CDR2 ANQGSEA come from the germline V gene. The CDR3: CSVTSATYEQYF. DNA of the CDR3: TGCAGCGTGACTAGCGCCACCTACGAGCAGTACTTC.

This clonotype was observed many times. The chain recombines TRBV29-1 with TRBJ2-7, with D perhaps TRBD1 (6 bases). V was cut by 6 bases and J by 5 bases, with 14 bases left in between. Per germline, CDR1 SQVTM and CDR2 ANQGSEA. The CDR3 contains 12 residues. Here the CDR3 reads CSVTGLGNEQYF. In DNA, the CDR3 is TGCAGCGTGACAGGCCTCGGGAACGAGCAGTACTTC.

This clonotype has a count of ten or more. The chain uses TRBV6-2 or TRBV6-3 and TRBJ2-7; D might be TRBD2 (6 bases). Trimming shortened V by 4 bases and J by 7 bases, and 11 bases separated the two germline ends. There are 12 residues in the CDR3. Germline values: CDR1 MNHEY, CDR2 SVGEGT. The CDR3 sequence: CASSSSGLEQYF. In nucleotides, the CDR3 is TGTGCCAGCAGTTCCTCTGGACTAGAGCAGTACTTC.

V and J are TRBV3-1 and TRBJ2-5, with a tentative D call TRBD1 (6 bases). This CDR3 is built from 15 residues. The ends were cut back, 6 bases at V and 1 base at J, with 15 bases in the middle. The germline V gene has CDR1 LGHDT and CDR2 YNNKEL (reference sequence). CDR3 in amino acids: CASRPGQTTQETQYF. The CDR3 bases are TGTGCCAGCAGGCCCGGACAGACCACCCAAGAGACCCAGTACTTC.

There are a few counts of this clonotype. V usage is TRBV27 and J usage is TRBJ1-3; D gene uncertain. The CDR3 has 16 amino acids. The germline gives CDR1 MNHEY, CDR2 SMNVEV (reference sequence). With 7 bases removed from V and 0 bases from J, the gap between germline ends came to 16 bases. CDR3 sequence reads: CASKKERLSSGNTIYF. In DNA form, the CDR3 reads TGTGCCAGCAAGAAAGAACGGCTTTCCTCTGGAAACACCATATATTTT.

J is TRBJ2-1 and V is TRBV7-6; maybe TRBD2 (5 bases). Germline assignment: CDR1 SGHVS and CDR2 FNYEAQ. V was trimmed by 2 bases and J by 5 bases, leaving 10 bases between them. The CDR3 has 14 amino acids. Here the CDR3 reads CASSLRELNNEQFF. The DNA for the CDR3 is TGTGCCAGCAGCTTAAGGGAGTTAAACAATGAGCAGTTCTTC.